The 5 T cell receptor beta chains below were found in one sample sequenced in a study of cytomegalovirus exposure and HLA in healthy donors. A multiplex PCR was run with 60 Vbeta primers and 13 Jbeta primers. Repertoires were generated with immunoSEQ multiplex PCR, while TCRdb's copy carries only in-frame clones and drops some. The data show around 110,000 clones, about 70% seen once. Sequenced input: PBMCs. The source is a woman in her 30s in good health and CMV-seronegative.

The rearrangement uses TRBV18 and TRBJ1-4, with a tentative D call TRBD1 (6 bases). Germline CDR1 and CDR2: KGHSH and LQKENI. V was shortened by 2 bases and J by 0 bases, with 13 bases between the two germline ends. The CDR3 runs to 17 residues. CDR3 DNA sequence: TGTGCCAGCTCACCATACCAGGGACAACCAACTAATGAAAAACTGTTTTTT. It translates to CASSPYQGQPTNEKLFF.

The genes are TRBV2 and TRBJ2-5; 8 bases line up with TRBD1. Losses at the gene ends were 3 bases for V and 0 bases for J; bases not matched to a gene: 9. In germline, CDR1 is SNHLY, CDR2 FYNNEI. The length of the CDR3 is 17 residues. This CDR3 reads CASSEQGAVVYQETQYF. As DNA, the CDR3 is TGTGCCAGCAGTGAGCAGGGGGCAGTCGTCTACCAAGAGACCCAGTACTTC.

J is TRBJ1-1 and V is TRBV5-5; D is unclear. Germline loops: CDR1 SGHKS, CDR2 YYEKEE (reference sequence). This CDR3 is 13 amino acids long. Trimming left V 2 bases short and J 6 bases short, with 11 bases between. DNA of the CDR3: TGTGCCAGCAGCTTCATACGGGATTCTGAAGCTTTCTTT. Translated, it gives CASSFIRDSEAFF.

This clone was seen only once. The chain combines TRBV5-1 with TRBJ1-4; D not resolved. Germline CDR1 SGHRS, CDR2 YFSETQ. V was shortened by 2 bases and J by 0 bases, with 8 bases between the two germline ends. This CDR3 contains 15 residues. The CDR3: CASSFGSATNEKLFF. CDR3 sequence (DNA): TGCGCCAGCAGCTTTGGGAGCGCAACTAATGAAAAACTGTTTTTT.

This sequence joins TRBV7-9 and TRBJ2-7, with D perhaps matching TRBD1 (5 bases). V dropped 4 bases and J dropped 0 bases, with 13 bases sitting between them. The CDR3 consists of 15 residues. Germline lookup yields CDR1 SEHNR and CDR2 FQNEAQ (reference sequence). CDR3 bases: TGTGCCAGCAGCTCGCAGGGTCTGAGCTCCTACGAGCAGTACTTC. Translating it yields CASSSQGLSSYEQYF.